This TCR beta chain originates from a study of shared clonotypes between healthy human individuals. This table comes from immunoSEQ multiplex PCR, and its TCRdb copy is limited to in-frame clones, with some not included. Of some 1 million clones in the sample, 75% were seen once. This clone showed up just once. This CDR3 is also generated by other DNA sequences in the sample. This TCR was recovered from a man younger than 35 in good health. Sample: memory CD4+ T cells sorted from blood. Subset of the sample: CD45RA-negative fraction.

The CDR3 DNA is TGCGCCAGCAGCTTCGGGCTCCTACAAGAGACCCAGTACTTC. Amino acid sequence: CASSFGLLQETQYF. V is TRBV5-1 and J is TRBJ2-5; no clear D gene. From germline, CDR1 is SGHRS and CDR2 YFSETQ. The CDR3 is 14 residues long. Trimming left V 2 bases short and J 2 bases short, with 10 bases between. Variable domain in full (rest from reference TRBV5-1 and TRBJ2-5): KAGVTQTPRYLIKTRGQQVTLSCSPISGHRSVSWYQQTPGQGLQFLFEYFSETQRNKGNFPGRFSGRQFSNSRSEMNVSTLELGDSALYLCASSFGLLQETQYFGPGTRLLVL.